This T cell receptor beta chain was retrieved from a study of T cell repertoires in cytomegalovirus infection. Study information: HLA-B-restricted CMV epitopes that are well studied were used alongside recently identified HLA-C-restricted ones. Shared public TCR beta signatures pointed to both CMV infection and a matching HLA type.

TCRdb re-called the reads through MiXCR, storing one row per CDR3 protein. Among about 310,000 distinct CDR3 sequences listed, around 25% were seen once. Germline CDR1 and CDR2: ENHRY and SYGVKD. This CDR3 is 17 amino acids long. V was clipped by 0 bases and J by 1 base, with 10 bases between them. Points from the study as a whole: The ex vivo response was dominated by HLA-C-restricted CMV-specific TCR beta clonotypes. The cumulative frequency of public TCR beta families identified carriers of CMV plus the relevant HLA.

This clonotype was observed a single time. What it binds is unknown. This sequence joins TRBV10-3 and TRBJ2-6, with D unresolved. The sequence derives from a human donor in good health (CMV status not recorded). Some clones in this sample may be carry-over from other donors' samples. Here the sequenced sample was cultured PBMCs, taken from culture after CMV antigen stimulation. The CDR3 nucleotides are TGTGCCATCAGTGAGTCGGGCCAGTCGTCTGGGGCCAACGTCCTGACTTTC. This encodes CAISESGQSSGANVLTF.